These T cell receptor beta chains were read from a single sample in a study of identical twins. MiXCR was run by TCRdb on the 5' RACE reads, yielding one entry per CDR3 protein. The sample consists of 470,000 or so distinct CDR3 sequences, roughly 26% of them appearing once. These data are also associated with another study on T cells expressing NK-cell markers.

The sample comprised CD4+ T cells sorted from blood. The receptors originated from a young woman in good health. The CDR3 runs from the conserved cysteine through the conserved F or W. A D gene is named only where the DNA matches it firmly. A row's size may be missing; if present it is once, few, many or a size class.

CDR3 DNA	CDR3 protein	clone size	D gene	V gene	J gene
TGTGCCACCAGTGATTTCGGGGATGAGCAGTTCTTC	CATSDFGDEQFF	-	-	TRBV24-1	TRBJ2-1
TGTGCCAGCAGCGACCAGGGGAAGGGGAACACTGAAGCTTTCTTT	CASSDQGKGNTEAFF	-	-	TRBV6-2/TRBV6-3	TRBJ1-1
TGTGCCAGCAGTTACTCCCCGGCGGGGAACACTGAAGCTTTCTTT	CASSYSPAGNTEAFF	-	-	TRBV6-5	TRBJ1-1
TGTGCCAGCAGTTACGGGGGGGCGGGAAACACCATATATTTT	CASSYGGAGNTIYF	once	-	TRBV6-5	TRBJ1-3
TGTGCCAGCGGCCAGGGGGCCTCCTACGAGCAGTACTTC	CASGQGASYEQYF	-	TRBD1	TRBV9	TRBJ2-7
TGTGCCAGCAGGGGACAGAGACTCACTGAAGCTTTCTTT	CASRGQRLTEAFF	-	TRBD1	TRBV27	TRBJ1-1
TGTGCTAGTGGTTTGCGACAGGGGGCAGTTGGTCAGCCCCAGCATTTT	CASGLRQGAVGQPQHF	-	TRBD1	TRBV12-5	TRBJ1-5
TGCGCCAGCAGCCAAGCTACCACAGATACGCAGTATTTT	CASSQATTDTQYF	few	-	TRBV4-1	TRBJ2-3
TGTGCCAGCATCGAGAAGACAACTACCTACGAGCAGTACTTC	CASIEKTTTYEQYF	-	-	TRBV7-8	TRBJ2-7
TGCGCCAGCAGTGAGTCCGGCCGTCCCGAGCAGTTCTTC	CASSESGRPEQFF	-	-	TRBV10-1	TRBJ2-1
TGCAGCGTTCCCGCGGGAGGAACCGATACGCAGTATTTT	CSVPAGGTDTQYF	few	TRBD2	TRBV29-1	TRBJ2-3
TGTGCCAGCAGTGACAATTCTGCCTATGGCTACACCTTC	CASSDNSAYGYTF	few	-	TRBV5-6	TRBJ1-2
TGTGCCAGCAGCCCTCCCGGGACTAGCGGGAAAGAGACCCAGTACTTC	CASSPPGTSGKETQYF	many	TRBD2	TRBV7-2	TRBJ2-5
TGCAGTGCTAGCGGGGGGAGGTACACTGAAGCTTTCTTT	CSASGGRYTEAFF	-	-	TRBV20-1	TRBJ1-1
TGCAGTGCTTTCGGGGTTGATGGCACTCAGCCCCAGCATTTT	CSAFGVDGTQPQHF	-	-	TRBV20-1	TRBJ1-5
TGTGCCAGCAGTTACGCGGGGGGGCTGTCTGGAAACACCATATATTTT	CASSYAGGLSGNTIYF	-	-	TRBV6-5	TRBJ1-3
TGTGCCAGCACCACATCTAGCGGGGGAGGCAATGAGCAGTTCTTC	CASTTSSGGGNEQFF	few	TRBD2	TRBV12-3/TRBV12-4	TRBJ2-1
TGCAGTGCTAGGACAGCCCTAAATAAATACGAGCAGTACTTC	CSARTALNKYEQYF	few	-	TRBV20-1	TRBJ2-7
TGTGCCAGCAGCGTATTACAGAAGAACACTGAAGCTTTCTTT	CASSVLQKNTEAFF	-	-	TRBV9	TRBJ1-1
TGTGCCAGCAGCTTAAGTTCCGGGAATGAGCAGTTCTTC	CASSLSSGNEQFF	-	-	TRBV7-3	TRBJ2-1
TGCAGTGCTAGATTCGGTTCCGAGCAGTACTTC	CSARFGSEQYF	-	-	TRBV20-1	TRBJ2-7
TGTGCCAGCCGGGTGGGGACAGGGGGCCGCTCTGGGGCCAACGTCCTGACTTTC	CASRVGTGGRSGANVLTF	-	TRBD1	TRBV2	TRBJ2-6
TGTGCCATCAGTGAATCGGACCCCTTTCGACCGCAAGAGACCCAGTACTTC	CAISESDPFRPQETQYF	-	-	TRBV10-3	TRBJ2-5
TGCGCCAGCAGCTTACAGACGGACACTGAAGCTTTCTTT	CASSLQTDTEAFF	-	-	TRBV5-1	TRBJ1-1
TGTGCCAGCAGCTCAAGGTTTAGTATCATGAACACTGAAGCTTTCTTT	CASSSRFSIMNTEAFF	-	-	TRBV11-2	TRBJ1-1
TGCAGTGCTAGAGCCCCGGGCAGTGAGCAGTTCTTC	CSARAPGSEQFF	-	-	TRBV20-1	TRBJ2-1
TGTGCCAGCAGCTTAGATCAGGATCAGCCCCAGCATTTT	CASSLDQDQPQHF	many	-	TRBV11-2	TRBJ1-5
TGCGCCAGCAGCTGGCGTACGGCGGGCCAACGAACCTACGAGCAGTACTTC	CASSWRTAGQRTYEQYF	few	-	TRBV5-1	TRBJ2-7
TGCGCCAGCAGCCCTCTTGTCGGGACATCCGATACGCAGTATTTT	CASSPLVGTSDTQYF	-	-	TRBV5-1	TRBJ2-3
TGCGCCAGCAGCTTGGATACTAGGAGCGATGAGCAGTTCTTC	CASSLDTRSDEQFF	-	-	TRBV5-1	TRBJ2-1
TGTGCCAGCAGCCGCGTGCTACTTACCTACGAGCAGTACTTC	CASSRVLLTYEQYF	few	-	TRBV28	TRBJ2-7
TGTGCCAGCAGCCCTACCGGGGGGCAGGTATTGCCCCAGCATTTT	CASSPTGGQVLPQHF	few	-	TRBV6-1	TRBJ1-5
TGTGCCAGCAGCTTACTAGCGGGGGGGTTCAATGAGCAGTTCTTC	CASSLLAGGFNEQFF	few	TRBD2	TRBV7-9	TRBJ2-1
TGTGCCAGCAGGGAGACATTCCAACGATCGGGTCAGCCCCAGCATTTC	CASRETFQRSGQPQHF	-	-	TRBV2	TRBJ1-5
TGTGCCAGCAGTTTTCCGGGACAGGGGATCTACGAGCAGTACTTC	CASSFPGQGIYEQYF	few	TRBD1	TRBV6-2/TRBV6-3	TRBJ2-7
TGTGCCAGCAGCTCTGGGACTCTAAACACCGGGGAGCTGTTTTTT	CASSSGTLNTGELFF	few	-	TRBV7-9	TRBJ2-2
TGTGCCAGCTCCCCTCGCACAGGAAGCACTGAAGCTTTCTTT	CASSPRTGSTEAFF	few	-	TRBV18	TRBJ1-1
TGTGCCAGCACCAAGGGAGCTAACTCCTACGAGCAGTACTTC	CASTKGANSYEQYF	-	-	TRBV6-1	TRBJ2-7
TGTGCCGACTCAGGGACTTTGAACACTGAAGCTTTCTTT	CADSGTLNTEAFF	-	-	TRBV7-9	TRBJ1-1
TGTGCCAGCAGTCCCTGGGGCAGCCGGGGCAATGAGCAGTTCTTC	CASSPWGSRGNEQFF	-	-	TRBV27	TRBJ2-1
TGCAGTGCTCAGACTAGCGGGTACGAGCAGTACTTC	CSAQTSGYEQYF	few	TRBD2	TRBV20-1	TRBJ2-7
TGTGCCAGCAGCCCCCGGGCTCCGGGTCCCTACGAGCAGTACTTC	CASSPRAPGPYEQYF	-	-	TRBV7-8	TRBJ2-7
TGTGCCAGCAGGTCGGGGTCGGCGGTGGTAGGTGAGCAGTTCTTC	CASRSGSAVVGEQFF	-	-	TRBV6-1	TRBJ2-1
TGTGCCAGCAGCCAAGCCAAAGGCTACACCTTC	CASSQAKGYTF	-	-	TRBV3-1	TRBJ1-2
TGTGCCACCAGCAGAGGGCTAGCGGCGATCACAGATACGCAGTATTTT	CATSRGLAAITDTQYF	-	TRBD2	TRBV15	TRBJ2-3
TGTGCCAGCAGCTTAGTGACCGGGGACTACGAGCAGTACTTC	CASSLVTGDYEQYF	-	-	TRBV11-3	TRBJ2-7
TGCGCCAGCAGCTTCAACTCGGACTCCCGCACCGGGGAGCTGTTTTTT	CASSFNSDSRTGELFF	few	-	TRBV5-1	TRBJ2-2
TGTGCCAGCAGCCCTTATGGTCGGACAGGGTCCTACGAGCAGTACTTC	CASSPYGRTGSYEQYF	-	TRBD1	TRBV12-3/TRBV12-4	TRBJ2-7
TGTGCCAGCAGTTCTCCGGACAGGCGATACAATGAGCAGTTCTTC	CASSSPDRRYNEQFF	few	TRBD1	TRBV12-3/TRBV12-4	TRBJ2-1
TGTGCCGTTACTAGCACAGATACGCAGTATTTT	CAVTSTDTQYF	few	-	TRBV10-3	TRBJ2-3
TGCGCCAGCAGCTATTTGGGTGGAAATCAGCCCCAGCATTTT	CASSYLGGNQPQHF	-	-	TRBV5-1	TRBJ1-5
TGTGCCAGCAAACCTGAGCAGTTCTTC	CASKPEQFF	-	-	TRBV2	TRBJ2-1
TGTGCCAGCAGTACCTGGGGGAGGGGGACAGATACGCAGTATTTT	CASSTWGRGTDTQYF	few	-	TRBV25-1	TRBJ2-3
TGTGCCAGCAGTTATGGATTGGTGACCCAGTACTTC	CASSYGLVTQYF	-	-	TRBV6-6	TRBJ2-5
TGTGCCAGCTCCCTTAGGTGGGGAATCACACCAACTCGGAATGAGCAGTTCTTC	CASSLRWGITPTRNEQFF	-	-	TRBV11-2	TRBJ2-1
TGTGCCAGCAGCGCACAGGAGAGATTTGCTGGGAGGAACACTGAAGCTTTCTTT	CASSAQERFAGRNTEAFF	-	-	TRBV4-2	TRBJ1-1
TGTGCCAGCAGTAACGTCGAGACTGAAGCTTTCTTT	CASSNVETEAFF	few	-	TRBV6-6	TRBJ1-1